This is a list of T cell receptor beta chains from one sample in a study of cytomegalovirus exposure and HLA in healthy donors. Sequenced by immunoSEQ multiplex PCR; TCRdb stores in-frame clones only, minus some. Recorded here are about 96,000 clones; the top ten clones represent 3% to 4%. The sample was PBMCs. These receptors all stem from a woman in her thirties in good health and CMV-seronegative. Both conserved end residues are part of each CDR3. The D gene is left open where the match is weak.

j_gene: TRBJ2-3; d_gene: NA; v_gene: TRBV5-1; CDR3nt: TGCGCCAGCAGCCTCGATTCCTCGAGAGATACGCAGTATTTT; CDR3aa: CASSLDSSRDTQYF
j_gene: TRBJ2-7; d_gene: NA; v_gene: TRBV29-1; CDR3nt: TGCAGCGTTGTGGCGGGGACGGGGATCTACGAGCAGTACTTC; CDR3aa: CSVVAGTGIYEQYF
j_gene: TRBJ2-7; d_gene: NA; v_gene: TRBV12-5; CDR3nt: TGTGCTAGTGGTTTGCGGCAGGCATCCTACGAGCAGTACTTC; CDR3aa: CASGLRQASYEQYF
j_gene: TRBJ2-1; d_gene: NA; v_gene: TRBV6-4; CDR3nt: TGTGCCAGCAGTGACTCATCTCGCGGGGACTACAATGAGCAGTTCTTC; CDR3aa: CASSDSSRGDYNEQFF
j_gene: TRBJ2-5; d_gene: TRBD1; v_gene: TRBV9; CDR3nt: TGTGCCAGCAGCGTAGAGGGACAGGGGGCGACGGAGACCCAGTACTTC; CDR3aa: CASSVEGQGATETQYF
j_gene: TRBJ2-1; d_gene: NA; v_gene: TRBV9; CDR3nt: TGTGCCAGCAGCGTAAGGGGTTGGAATGAGCAGTTCTTC; CDR3aa: CASSVRGWNEQFF
j_gene: TRBJ2-7; d_gene: NA; v_gene: TRBV5-8; CDR3nt: TGTGCCAGCAGCCCGGACAGCTACGAGCAGTACTTC; CDR3aa: CASSPDSYEQYF
j_gene: TRBJ2-2; d_gene: NA; v_gene: TRBV18; CDR3nt: TGTGCCAGCTCCCCCCGCCGGGGTGTGACCGGGGAGCTGTTTTTT; CDR3aa: CASSPRRGVTGELFF
j_gene: TRBJ1-5; d_gene: TRBD1; v_gene: TRBV6-4; CDR3nt: TGTGCCAGCAGTCGACAGGGAAATAGGTTAGAACAGCCCCAGCATTTT; CDR3aa: CASSRQGNRLEQPQHF
j_gene: TRBJ2-1; d_gene: NA; v_gene: TRBV7-9; CDR3nt: TGTGCCAGCGGGGCGGGATGGCCTGAGCAGTTCTTC; CDR3aa: CASGAGWPEQFF